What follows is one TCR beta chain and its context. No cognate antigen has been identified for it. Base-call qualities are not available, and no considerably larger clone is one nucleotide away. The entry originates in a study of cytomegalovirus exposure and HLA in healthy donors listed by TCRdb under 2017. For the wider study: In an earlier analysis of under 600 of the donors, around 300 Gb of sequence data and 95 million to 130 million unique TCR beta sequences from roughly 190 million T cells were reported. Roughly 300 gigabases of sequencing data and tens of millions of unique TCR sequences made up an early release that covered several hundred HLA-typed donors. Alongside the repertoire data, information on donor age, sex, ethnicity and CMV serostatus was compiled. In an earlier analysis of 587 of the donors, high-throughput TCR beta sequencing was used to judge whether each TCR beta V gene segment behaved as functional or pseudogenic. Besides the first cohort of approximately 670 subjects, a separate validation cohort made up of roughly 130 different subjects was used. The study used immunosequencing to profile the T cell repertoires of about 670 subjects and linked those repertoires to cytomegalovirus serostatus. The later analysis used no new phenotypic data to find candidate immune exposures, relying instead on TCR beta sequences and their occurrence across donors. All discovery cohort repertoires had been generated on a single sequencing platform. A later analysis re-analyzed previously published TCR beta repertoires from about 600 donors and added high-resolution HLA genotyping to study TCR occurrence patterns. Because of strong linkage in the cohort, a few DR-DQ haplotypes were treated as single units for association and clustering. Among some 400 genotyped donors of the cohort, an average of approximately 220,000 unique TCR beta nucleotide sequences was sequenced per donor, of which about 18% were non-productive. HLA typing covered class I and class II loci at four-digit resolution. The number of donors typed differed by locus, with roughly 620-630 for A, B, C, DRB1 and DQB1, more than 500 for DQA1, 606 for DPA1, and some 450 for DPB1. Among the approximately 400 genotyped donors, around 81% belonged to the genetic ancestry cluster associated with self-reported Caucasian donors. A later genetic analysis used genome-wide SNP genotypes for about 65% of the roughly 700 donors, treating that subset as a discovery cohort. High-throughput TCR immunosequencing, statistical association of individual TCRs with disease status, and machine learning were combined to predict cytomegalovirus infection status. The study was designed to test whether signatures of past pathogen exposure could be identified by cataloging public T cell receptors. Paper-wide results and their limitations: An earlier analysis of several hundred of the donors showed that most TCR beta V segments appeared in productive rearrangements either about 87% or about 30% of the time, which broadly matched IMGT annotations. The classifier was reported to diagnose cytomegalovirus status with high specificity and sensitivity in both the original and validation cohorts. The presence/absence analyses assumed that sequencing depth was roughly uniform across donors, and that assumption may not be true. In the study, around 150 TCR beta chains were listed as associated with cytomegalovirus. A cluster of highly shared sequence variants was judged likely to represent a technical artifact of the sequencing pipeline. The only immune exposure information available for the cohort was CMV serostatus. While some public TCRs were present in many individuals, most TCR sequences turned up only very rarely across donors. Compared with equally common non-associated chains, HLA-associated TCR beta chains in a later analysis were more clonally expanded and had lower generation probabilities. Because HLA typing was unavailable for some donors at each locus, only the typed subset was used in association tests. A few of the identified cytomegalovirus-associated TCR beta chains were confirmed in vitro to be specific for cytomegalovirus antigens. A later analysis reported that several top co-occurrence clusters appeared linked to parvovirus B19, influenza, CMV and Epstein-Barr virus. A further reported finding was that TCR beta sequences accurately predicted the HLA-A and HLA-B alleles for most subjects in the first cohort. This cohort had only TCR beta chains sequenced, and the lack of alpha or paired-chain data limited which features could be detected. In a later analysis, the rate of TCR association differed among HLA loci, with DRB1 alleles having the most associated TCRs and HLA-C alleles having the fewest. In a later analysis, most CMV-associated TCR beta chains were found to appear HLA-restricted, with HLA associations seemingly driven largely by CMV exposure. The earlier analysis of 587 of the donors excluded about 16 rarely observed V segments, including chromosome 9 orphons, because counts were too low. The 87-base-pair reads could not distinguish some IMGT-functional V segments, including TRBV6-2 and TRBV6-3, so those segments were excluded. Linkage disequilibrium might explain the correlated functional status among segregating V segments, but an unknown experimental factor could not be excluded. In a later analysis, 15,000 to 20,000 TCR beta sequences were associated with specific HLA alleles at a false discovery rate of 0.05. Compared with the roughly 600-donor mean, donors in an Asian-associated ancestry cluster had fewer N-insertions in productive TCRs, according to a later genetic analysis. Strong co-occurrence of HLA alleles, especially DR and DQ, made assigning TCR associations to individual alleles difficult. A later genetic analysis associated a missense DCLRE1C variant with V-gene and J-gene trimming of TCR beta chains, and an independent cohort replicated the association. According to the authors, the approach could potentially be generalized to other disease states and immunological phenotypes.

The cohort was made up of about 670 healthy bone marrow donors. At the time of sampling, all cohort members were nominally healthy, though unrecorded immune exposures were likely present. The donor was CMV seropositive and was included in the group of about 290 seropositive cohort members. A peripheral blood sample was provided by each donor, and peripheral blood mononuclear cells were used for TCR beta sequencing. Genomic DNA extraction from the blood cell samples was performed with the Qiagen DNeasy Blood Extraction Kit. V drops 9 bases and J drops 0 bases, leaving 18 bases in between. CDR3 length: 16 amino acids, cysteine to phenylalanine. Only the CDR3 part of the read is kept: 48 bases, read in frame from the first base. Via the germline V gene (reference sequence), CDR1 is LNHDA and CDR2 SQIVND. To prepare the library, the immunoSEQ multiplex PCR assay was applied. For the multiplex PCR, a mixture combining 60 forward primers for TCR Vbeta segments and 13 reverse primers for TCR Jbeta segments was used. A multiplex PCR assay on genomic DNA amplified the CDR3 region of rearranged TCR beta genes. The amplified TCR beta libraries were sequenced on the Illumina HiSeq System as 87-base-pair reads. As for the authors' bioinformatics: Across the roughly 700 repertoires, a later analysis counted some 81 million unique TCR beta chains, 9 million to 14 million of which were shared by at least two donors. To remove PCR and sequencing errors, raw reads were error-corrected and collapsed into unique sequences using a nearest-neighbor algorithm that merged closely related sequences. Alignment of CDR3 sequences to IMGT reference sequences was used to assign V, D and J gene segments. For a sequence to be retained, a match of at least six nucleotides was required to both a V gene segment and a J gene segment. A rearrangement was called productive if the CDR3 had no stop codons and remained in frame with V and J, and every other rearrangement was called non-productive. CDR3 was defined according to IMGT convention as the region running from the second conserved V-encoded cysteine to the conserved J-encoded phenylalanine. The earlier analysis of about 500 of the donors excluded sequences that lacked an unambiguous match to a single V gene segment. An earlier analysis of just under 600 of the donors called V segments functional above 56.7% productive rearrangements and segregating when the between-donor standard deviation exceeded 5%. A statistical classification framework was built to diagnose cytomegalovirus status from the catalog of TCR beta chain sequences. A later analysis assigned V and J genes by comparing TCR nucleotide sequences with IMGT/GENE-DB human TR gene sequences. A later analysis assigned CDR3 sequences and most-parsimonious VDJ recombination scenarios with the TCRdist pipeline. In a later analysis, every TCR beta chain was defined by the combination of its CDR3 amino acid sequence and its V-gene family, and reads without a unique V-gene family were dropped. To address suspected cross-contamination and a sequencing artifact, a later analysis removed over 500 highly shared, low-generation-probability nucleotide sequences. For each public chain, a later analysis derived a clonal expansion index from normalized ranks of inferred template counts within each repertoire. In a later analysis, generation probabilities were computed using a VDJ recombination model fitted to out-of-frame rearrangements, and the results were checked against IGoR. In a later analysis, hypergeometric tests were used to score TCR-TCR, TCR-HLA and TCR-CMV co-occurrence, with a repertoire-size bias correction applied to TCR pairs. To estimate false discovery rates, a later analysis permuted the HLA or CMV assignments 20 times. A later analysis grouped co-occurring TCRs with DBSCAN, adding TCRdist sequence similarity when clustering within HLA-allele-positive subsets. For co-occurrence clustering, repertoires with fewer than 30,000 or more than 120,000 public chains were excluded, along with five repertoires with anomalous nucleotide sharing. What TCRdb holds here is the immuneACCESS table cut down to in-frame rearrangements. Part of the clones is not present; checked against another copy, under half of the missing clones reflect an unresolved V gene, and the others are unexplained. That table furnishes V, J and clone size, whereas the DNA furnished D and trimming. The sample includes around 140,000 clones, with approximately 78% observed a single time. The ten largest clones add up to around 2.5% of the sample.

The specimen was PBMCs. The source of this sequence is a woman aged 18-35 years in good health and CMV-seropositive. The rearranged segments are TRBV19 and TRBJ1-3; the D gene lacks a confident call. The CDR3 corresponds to CASTLRNANSGNTIYF. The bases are TGTGCCAGCACACTACGAAACGCCAACTCTGGAAACACCATATATTTT.